This TCR beta chain was recorded in a study of OX40 agonist ivuxolimab in advanced cancers. At the level of the study: At roughly 83% male, the cohort had a mean age of approximately 60 years, ranging from about 20 to 80. Antecedent anti-PD-1, anti-PD-L1 or anti-CTLA-4 therapy was permissible, with 40% having received some. Points from the study as a whole: Expanded clones were, on average, more numerous among CD8+ T cells than CD4+. CD4+ and CD8+ blood T cells expanded clonally by week 6 at 0.1 to 3.0 mg/kg.

As regards this clone: Its cognate antigen is unknown.

The protocol was immunoSEQ multiplex PCR, while the TCRdb copy is restricted to in-frame clones and leaves out a portion. There are 76,000 or so clones in the sample; roughly 89% occur only once, and 13% lies in the top ten. The source is an adult with an advanced solid tumor such as melanoma, head and neck, liver or kidney cancer. The sequenced sample was CD4+ or CD8+ T cells sorted from blood, obtained in a trial of the OX40 agonist ivuxolimab.

CDR3 residues: CASSPYGRTYEQYF. The CDR3 bases are TGTGCCAGCTCACCATATGGGAGGACCTACGAGCAGTACTTC. The chain is built from TRBV18 and TRBJ2-7; D is perhaps TRBD2 (6 bases). The CDR3 has 14 amino acids. The germline CDR1 and CDR2 sequences are KGHSH and LQKENI. V was trimmed by 2 bases and J by 2 bases, leaving 10 bases between them.